The T cell receptor (beta chain) described here comes from a study of CD8+ T cells in alopecia areata. Study-wide background: Patients in the treated group were given tofacitinib by mouth, 5 to 10 mg twice a day.

RNA, once extracted, was reverse transcribed into cDNA for use as the sequencing template. This table comes from immunoSEQ multiplex PCR, and its TCRdb copy is limited to in-frame clones, with some not included. This sample has over 150,000 clones; more than 60% occur once, and the top ten carry around 1.6%. The CDR3 consists of 14 residues. V dropped 4 bases and J dropped 0 bases, with 9 bases sitting between them. Germline V gene data show CDR1 as MNHNS and CDR2 as SASEGT. Obtained from alopecia areata patients were lesional scalp punch biopsies along with peripheral blood. This clonotype was sampled from a human donor with alopecia areata. The chain links TRBV6-1 to TRBJ1-1; possibly TRBD1 for D (5 bases). The sequencing here drew on CD4+ T cells sorted from blood, taken at week 0. The DNA of the CDR3 is TGTGCCAGCAGTGTCGGGGCTTTGAACACTGAAGCTTTCTTT. It specifies CASSVGALNTEAFF.